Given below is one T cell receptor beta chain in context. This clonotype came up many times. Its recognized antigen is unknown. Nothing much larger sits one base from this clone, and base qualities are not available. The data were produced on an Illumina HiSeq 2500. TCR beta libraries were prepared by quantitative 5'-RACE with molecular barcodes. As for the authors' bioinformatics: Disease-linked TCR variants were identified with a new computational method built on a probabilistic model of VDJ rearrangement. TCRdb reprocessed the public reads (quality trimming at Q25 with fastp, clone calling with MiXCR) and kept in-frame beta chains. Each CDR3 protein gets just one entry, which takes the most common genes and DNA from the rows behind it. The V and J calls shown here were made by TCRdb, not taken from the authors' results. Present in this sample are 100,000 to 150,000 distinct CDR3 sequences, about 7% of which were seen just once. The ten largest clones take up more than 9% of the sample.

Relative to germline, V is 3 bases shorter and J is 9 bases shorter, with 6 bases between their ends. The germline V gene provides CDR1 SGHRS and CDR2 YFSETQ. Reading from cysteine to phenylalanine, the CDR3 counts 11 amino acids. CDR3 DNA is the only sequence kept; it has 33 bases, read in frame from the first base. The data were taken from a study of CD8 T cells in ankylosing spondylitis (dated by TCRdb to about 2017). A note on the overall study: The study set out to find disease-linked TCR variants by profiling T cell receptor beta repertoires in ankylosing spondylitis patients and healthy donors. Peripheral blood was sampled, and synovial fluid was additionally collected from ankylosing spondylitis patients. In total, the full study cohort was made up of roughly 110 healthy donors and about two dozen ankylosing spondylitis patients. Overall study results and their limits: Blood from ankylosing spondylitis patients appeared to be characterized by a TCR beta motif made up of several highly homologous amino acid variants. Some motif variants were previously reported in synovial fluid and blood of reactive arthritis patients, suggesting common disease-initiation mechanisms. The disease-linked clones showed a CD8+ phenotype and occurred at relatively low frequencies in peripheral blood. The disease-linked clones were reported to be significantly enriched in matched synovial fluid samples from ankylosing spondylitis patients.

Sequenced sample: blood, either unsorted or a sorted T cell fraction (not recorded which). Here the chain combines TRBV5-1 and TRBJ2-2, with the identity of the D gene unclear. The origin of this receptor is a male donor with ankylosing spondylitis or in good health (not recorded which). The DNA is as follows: TGCGCCAGCAGCTCCCAGCGGGAGCTGTTTTTT. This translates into CASSSQRELFF.